The 11 T cell receptor beta chains below all came from one sample that was sequenced in a study of T cells in Graves' hyperthyroidism and ophthalmopathy (dated by TCRdb to between 2018 and 2021). Library creation used multiplex PCR. Sequencing relied on an Illumina HiSeq 2000. TCR beta CDR3 regions were amplified from RNA transcripts. The TCR CDR3 was subjected to a first round of RT-PCR using the HTBI primer set and the Qiagen OneStep RT-PCR kit. TCRdb reran the public reads through fastp at Q25 and MiXCR, keeping productive beta chains. CDR3 protein duplicates are merged, each entry listing the most common genes and DNA. A total of under 750,000 distinct CDR3 sequences appear in this sample, around 20% of them only once. 16% of the sample comes from the top ten. What was sequenced was blood. Every receptor here comes from a woman aged 45-60 years with Graves' hyperthyroidism that later progressed to Graves' ophthalmopathy.

The chain combines TRBV14 with TRBJ1-5; 8 nucleotides agree with TRBD1. The CDR3 length is 17 residues. Germline V lookup: CDR1 SGHDN, CDR2 FVKESK. The trim removed 0 bases at V and 5 bases at J, leaving 9 bases unmatched. This CDR3 reads CASSQDLDRGRDQPQHF. As DNA, the CDR3 is TGTGCCAGCAGCCAAGATCTTGACAGGGGAAGGGATCAGCCCCAGCATTTT.

This chain connects TRBV7-9 to TRBJ1-1; perhaps TRBD1 as D (5 bases). CDR3 length: 13 amino acids. From germline, CDR1 is SEHNR and CDR2 FQNEAQ (reference sequence). With 5 bases removed from V and 6 bases from J, the gap between germline ends came to 13 bases. In nucleotides, the CDR3 is TGTGCCAGCAGCCCGACAGCGGTAGCTGAAGCTTTCTTT. It encodes CASSPTAVAEAFF.

This clonotype was counted at least ten times. This sequence joins TRBV5-6 and TRBJ2-7; possible D gene TRBD2, 5 bases. The CDR3 is 13 amino acids. The germline V gene has CDR1 SGHDT and CDR2 YYEEEE. Trimming cost V 5 bases and J 3 bases, with 12 bases left between them. The CDR3 here is CASRPRGGYEQYF. The CDR3 coding sequence is TGTGCCAGCAGACCCCGCGGAGGCTACGAGCAGTACTTC.

The V and J genes are TRBV7-9 and TRBJ2-1; D call uncertain. CDR1 is SEHNR and CDR2 is FQNEAQ in the germline V gene (reference sequence). The V gene lost 1 base and the J gene lost 5 bases, with 9 bases spanning the gap. The CDR3 spans 14 residues. As DNA, the CDR3 is TGTGCCAGCAGCTTAGGAGTCGCAGACAATGAGCAGTTCTTC. This gives the protein CASSLGVADNEQFF.

This clonotype appeared many times. The chain links TRBV18 to TRBJ2-7; perhaps TRBD2 as D (6 bases). From germline, CDR1 is KGHSH and CDR2 LQKENI. This CDR3 comprises 14 residues. Between the trimmed V and J ends, which lost 3 bases and 2 bases, there was a span of 11 bases. This chain's CDR3 is CASSPRELPYEQYF. DNA of the CDR3: TGTGCCAGCTCACCCCGGGAGCTCCCCTACGAGCAGTACTTC. Complete variable domain (other parts from reference TRBV18 and TRBJ2-7): NAGVMQNPRHLVRRRGQEARLRCSPMKGHSHVYWYRQLPEEGLKFMVYLQKENIIDESGMPKERFSAEFPKEGPSILRIQQVVRGDSAAYFCASSPRELPYEQYFGPGTRLTVT.

This clonotype has more than one count but fewer than ten. This rearrangement joins TRBV4-2 to TRBJ1-4; tentatively, D is TRBD1 (5 bases). Per germline, CDR1 LGHNA and CDR2 YNFKEQ. V was pared by 4 bases and J by 5 bases, with 17 bases between. The CDR3 sequence is 16 residues long. This CDR3 reads CASSLYAGGRNEKLFF. The CDR3 nucleotides are TGTGCCAGCAGCCTCTATGCGGGGGGTCGGAATGAAAAACTGTTTTTT.

This sequence joins TRBV7-9 and TRBJ2-1; 10 nucleotides agree with TRBD1. CDR1 is SEHNR and CDR2 is FQNEAQ in the germline V gene (reference sequence). This CDR3 has 17 amino acids. V gave up 4 bases and J gave up 8 bases; unmatched junction bases: 14. The chain's CDR3 is CASSSLTGGAPSDEQFF. The CDR3 DNA follows: TGTGCCAGCAGCTCACTGACAGGGGGCGCCCCGTCGGATGAGCAGTTCTTC.

This clonotype was detected many times. V usage is TRBV7-6 and J usage is TRBJ2-7; maybe TRBD2 (7 bases). The germline V gene encodes CDR1 SGHVS and CDR2 FNYEAQ. V gave up 1 base and J gave up 2 bases, with 15 bases separating them. There are 16 residues in the CDR3. This CDR3 reads CASSLVGGGTAYEQYF. The CDR3 nucleotides read TGTGCCAGCAGCTTAGTTGGCGGGGGCACCGCCTACGAGCAGTACTTC. The full variable domain, rest sourced from reference TRBV7-6 and TRBJ2-7, is GAGVSQSPRYKVTKRGQDVALRCDPISGHVSLYWYRQALGQGPEFLTYFNYEAQQDKSGLPNDRFSAERPEGSISTLTIQRTEQRDSAMYRCASSLVGGGTAYEQYFGPGTRLTVT.

This sequence joins TRBV4-1 and TRBJ1-2; possible D gene TRBD1, 6 bases. The V end was cut by 4 bases, the J end by 0 bases, with 15 bases between. The length of the CDR3 is 16 residues. Germline V gene lookup returns CDR1 MGHRA and CDR2 YSYEKL. CDR3: CASSPRGEGANYGYTF. The DNA of the CDR3 is TGCGCCAGCAGCCCACGAGGGGAGGGGGCTAACTATGGCTACACCTTC.

This chain uses TRBV2 with TRBJ1-5; no definite D call. Deletions cut 6 bases from V and 7 bases from J, with 13 bases between. CDR1 and CDR2 from the germline V gene are SNHLY and FYNNEI. The CDR3 length is 13 residues. The CDR3: CASSRARWQPQHF. CDR3 sequence (DNA): TGTGCCAGCAGCCGGGCCCGGTGGCAGCCCCAGCATTTT.

This clonotype was counted at least ten times. CDR3 sequence reads: CASSQGRSGETQYF. The CDR3 DNA is TGTGCCAGCAGCCAAGGTCGCTCCGGGGAGACCCAGTACTTC. The V and J genes are TRBV3-1 and TRBJ2-5; D unresolved. V shed 1 base and J shed 5 bases, with 11 bases lying between them. This CDR3 has 14 residues. Looked up from germline, CDR1 is LGHDT and CDR2 is YNNKEL (reference sequence).